The rows below give T cell receptor beta chains drawn from one sample of a study of cytomegalovirus exposure and HLA in healthy donors. Clones were sequenced by immunoSEQ multiplex PCR, and TCRdb holds only the in-frame ones, with some missing. The sample consists of 11,000 to 15,000 clones, about 60% of them appearing once. The source material was PBMCs. These receptors were obtained from a woman in her forties or fifties in good health and CMV-seropositive. Each CDR3 is given with its conserved first and last residue. A D gene is named only where the DNA matches it firmly. The size of a clone is reported for some rows only, either as once, few or many, or as a class for expanded clones.

clone size	V gene	J gene	D gene	CDR3 protein	CDR3 DNA
.	TRBV13	TRBJ2-7	.	CASSARGGRYEQYF	TGTGCCAGCAGCGCCCGTGGGGGCCGCTACGAGCAGTACTTC
.	TRBV4-1	TRBJ2-1	TRBD1	CASSQESGGWNEQFF	TGCGCCAGCAGCCAAGAGTCAGGGGGCTGGAATGAGCAGTTCTTC
.	TRBV29-1	TRBJ1-1	.	CSGREGITEAFF	TGCAGCGGTAGGGAGGGAATCACTGAAGCTTTCTTT
.	TRBV6-5	TRBJ1-3	.	CASSYSRVQGNTIYF	TGTGCCAGCAGTTACTCGCGGGTTCAGGGAAACACCATATATTTT
.	TRBV6-6	TRBJ2-7	.	CASLRGSGSYEQYF	TGTGCCAGCCTCCGAGGGTCCGGGTCCTACGAGCAGTACTTC
.	TRBV13	TRBJ2-7	TRBD2	CASSLGTRTRPYF	TGTGCCAGCAGCTTAGGAACACGGACTAGACCGTACTTC
.	TRBV6-1	TRBJ1-2	.	CASGTGNSYGYTF	TGTGCCAGCGGAACAGGCAATTCCTATGGCTACACCTTC
.	TRBV29-1	TRBJ1-4	.	CSAREDYEKLFF	TGCAGCGCCCGGGAAGACTATGAAAAACTGTTTTTT
.	TRBV5-4	TRBJ2-4	.	CASSSDNMKNIQYF	TGTGCCAGCAGCTCGGACAATATGAAAAACATTCAGTACTTC
few	TRBV2	TRBJ2-1	TRBD2	CATKTGAGTYNEQFF	TGTGCCACCAAAACCGGAGCGGGAACCTACAATGAGCAGTTCTTC
once	TRBV29-1	TRBJ2-7	TRBD2	CSVLGRGDEQYF	TGCAGCGTCCTTGGGCGGGGGGACGAGCAGTACTTC
.	TRBV5-4	TRBJ2-2	TRBD1	CASSQDRWTGELFF	TGTGCCAGCAGCCAGGACAGGTGGACCGGGGAGCTGTTTTTT
.	TRBV10-2	TRBJ2-7	TRBD1	CASSEQGVGEQYF	TGCGCCAGCAGTGAGCAGGGGGTGGGCGAGCAGTACTTC